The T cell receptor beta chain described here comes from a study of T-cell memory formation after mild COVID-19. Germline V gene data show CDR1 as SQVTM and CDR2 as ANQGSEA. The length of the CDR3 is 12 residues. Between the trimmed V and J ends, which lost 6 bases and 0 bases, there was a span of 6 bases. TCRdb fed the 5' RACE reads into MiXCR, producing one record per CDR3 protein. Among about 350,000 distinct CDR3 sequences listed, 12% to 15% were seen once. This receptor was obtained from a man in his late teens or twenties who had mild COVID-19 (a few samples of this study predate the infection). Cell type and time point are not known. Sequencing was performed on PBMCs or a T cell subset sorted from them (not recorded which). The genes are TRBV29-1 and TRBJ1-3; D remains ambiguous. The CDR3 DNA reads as TGCAGCGTGAGCACCTCTGGAAACACCATATATTTT. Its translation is CSVSTSGNTIYF.